This paragraph covers one T cell receptor (beta chain) sequence. This record comes from a study of blood T cells in healthy people across ages. Alongside a J-beta primer mix, a sample-barcoded 5' primer served in a second PCR lasting roughly 7 to 11 cycles. TCRdb used MiXCR to reprocess the 5' RACE reads, holding one entry per CDR3 protein. The data hold some 710,000 distinct CDR3 sequences, with 22% observed a single time. Germline V gene sequence: CDR1 SGHTA, CDR2 FQGNSA. The V gene lost 1 base and the J gene lost 0 bases, with 9 bases spanning the gap. This CDR3 region has 15 residues. Sequenced sample: blood. This TCR was sampled from a man between 65 and 85 years old in good health. The chain has TRBV7-2 and TRBJ1-1; D might be TRBD1 (6 bases). CDR3 nucleotide sequence: TGTGCCAGCAGCTTAGTTACAGGGATGAACACTGAAGCTTTCTTT. Translation: CASSLVTGMNTEAFF.